The entry below gives a single T cell receptor (beta chain) sequence along with its context. This specimen comes from a study of Ad26.COV2.S vaccination and SARS-CoV-2 variants. Looking at the study overall: Donor got 5x10^10 or 1x10^11 viral particles of Ad26.COV2.S.

The assay was immunoSEQ multiplex PCR, and TCRdb's table has in-frame clones only and misses some. This table holds over 400,000 clones, approximately 92% found once. Regarding treatment: some 19 received Ad26.COV2.S at low or high dose, single or two shots; 5 received placebo; per-sample allocation not given. Samples were taken on day 63 after the first vaccine or placebo injection. The CDR3 is 16 residues long. V gave up 3 bases and J gave up 3 bases, with 16 bases separating them. Per the germline V gene, CDR1 is SGHRS and CDR2 is YFSETQ. The chain links TRBV5-1 to TRBJ1-5; no clear D. The receptor was isolated from a person between 18 and 65 years old who received the Ad26.COV2.S COVID-19 vaccine or a placebo. This specimen was peripheral blood, taken in a trial of Ad26.COV2.S vaccine versus placebo. The DNA of the CDR3 is TGCGCCAGCAGCTCGGGGTCCGGCACAACCAATCAGCCCCAGCATTTT. This translates into CASSSGSGTTNQPQHF.